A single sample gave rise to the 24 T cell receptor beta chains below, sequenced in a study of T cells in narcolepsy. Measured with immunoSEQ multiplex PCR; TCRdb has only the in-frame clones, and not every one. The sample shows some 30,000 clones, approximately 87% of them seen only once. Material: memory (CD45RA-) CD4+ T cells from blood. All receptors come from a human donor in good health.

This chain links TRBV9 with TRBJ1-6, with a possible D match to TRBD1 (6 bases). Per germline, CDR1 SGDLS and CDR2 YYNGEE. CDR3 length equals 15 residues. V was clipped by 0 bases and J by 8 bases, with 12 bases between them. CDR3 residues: CASSVGGTQDSPLHF. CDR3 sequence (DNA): TGTGCCAGCAGCGTAGGAGGGACACAAGATTCACCCCTCCACTTT.

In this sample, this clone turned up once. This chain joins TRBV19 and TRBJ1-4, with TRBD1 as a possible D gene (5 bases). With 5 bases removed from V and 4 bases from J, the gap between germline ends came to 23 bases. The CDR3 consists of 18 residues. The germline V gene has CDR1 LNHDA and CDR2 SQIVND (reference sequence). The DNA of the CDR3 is TGTGCCAGTAGTCCAAAGTCCGGGACTCCGGAGGGTAATGAAAAACTGTTTTTT. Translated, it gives CASSPKSGTPEGNEKLFF.

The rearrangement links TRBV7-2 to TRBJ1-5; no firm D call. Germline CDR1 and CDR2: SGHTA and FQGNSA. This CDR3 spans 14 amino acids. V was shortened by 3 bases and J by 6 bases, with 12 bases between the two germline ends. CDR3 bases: TGTGCCAGCAGCTTCGGCTCCAGTGGTCAGCCCCAGCATTTT. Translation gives CASSFGSSGQPQHF. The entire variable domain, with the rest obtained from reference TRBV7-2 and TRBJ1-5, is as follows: GAGVSQSPSNKVTEKGKDVELRCDPISGHTALYWYRQSLGQGLEFLIYFQGNSAPDKSGLPSDRFSAERTGGSVSTLTIQRTQQEDSAVYLCASSFGSSGQPQHFGDGTRLSIL.

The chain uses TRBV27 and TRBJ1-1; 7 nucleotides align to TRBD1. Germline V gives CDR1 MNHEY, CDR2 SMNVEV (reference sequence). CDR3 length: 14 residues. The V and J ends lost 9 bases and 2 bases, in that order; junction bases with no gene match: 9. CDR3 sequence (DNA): TGTGCCAGGGGACAGAACAATAGTAACACTGAAGCTTTCTTT. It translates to CARGQNNSNTEAFF.

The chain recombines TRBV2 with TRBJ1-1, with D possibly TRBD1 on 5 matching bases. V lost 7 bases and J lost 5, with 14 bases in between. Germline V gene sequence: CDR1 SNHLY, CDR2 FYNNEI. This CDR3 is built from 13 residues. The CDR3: CASTQGKGTEAFF. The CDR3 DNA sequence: TGTGCCAGCACGCAGGGAAAGGGAACTGAAGCTTTCTTT.

In nucleotides, the CDR3 is TGTGCCAGTAGTACTTCTAGCGGGGGGGTTAGCACAGATACGCAGTATTTT. Its translation: CASSTSSGGVSTDTQYF. V and J are TRBV19 and TRBJ2-3, with 12 positions matching TRBD2. The V and J ends lost 4 bases and 0 bases, in that order; junction bases with no gene match: 5. The CDR3 length is 17 residues. CDR1 and CDR2 from the germline V gene are LNHDA and SQIVND (reference sequence). Based on the CDR3 plus reference TRBV19 and TRBJ2-3, the full variable domain is DGGITQSPKYLFRKEGQNVTLSCEQNLNHDAMYWYRQDPGQGLRLIYYSQIVNDFQKGDIAEGYSVSREKKESFPLTVTSAQKNPTAFYLCASSTSSGGVSTDTQYFGPGTRLTVL.

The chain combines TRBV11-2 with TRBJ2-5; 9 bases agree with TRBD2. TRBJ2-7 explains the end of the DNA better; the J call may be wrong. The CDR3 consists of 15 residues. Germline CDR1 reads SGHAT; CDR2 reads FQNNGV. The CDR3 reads CASRFSTSGGYEQYF. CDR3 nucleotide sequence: TGTGCCAGCAGATTCTCGACTAGCGGAGGCTACGAGCAGTACTTC.

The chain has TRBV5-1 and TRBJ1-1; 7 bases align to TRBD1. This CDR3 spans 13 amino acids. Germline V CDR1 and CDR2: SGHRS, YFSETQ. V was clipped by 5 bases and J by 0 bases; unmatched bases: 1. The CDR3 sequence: CASSRGLNTEAFF. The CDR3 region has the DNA TGCGCCAGCAGTAGGGGGCTGAACACTGAAGCTTTCTTT.

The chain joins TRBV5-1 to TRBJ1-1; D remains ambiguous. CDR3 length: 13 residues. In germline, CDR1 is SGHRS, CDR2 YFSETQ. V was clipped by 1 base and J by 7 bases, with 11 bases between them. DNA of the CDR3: TGCGCCAGCAGCTTGCTACAAGACCGTGAAGCTTTCTTT. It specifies CASSLLQDREAFF.

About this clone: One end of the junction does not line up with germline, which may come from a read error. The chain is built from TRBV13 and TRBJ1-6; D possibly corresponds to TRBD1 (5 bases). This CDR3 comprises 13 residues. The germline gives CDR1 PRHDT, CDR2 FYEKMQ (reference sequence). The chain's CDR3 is CASSLGVNSPLHF. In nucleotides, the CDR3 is TGTGCCAGCAGTTTAGGGGTAAATTCACCCCTCCACTTT.

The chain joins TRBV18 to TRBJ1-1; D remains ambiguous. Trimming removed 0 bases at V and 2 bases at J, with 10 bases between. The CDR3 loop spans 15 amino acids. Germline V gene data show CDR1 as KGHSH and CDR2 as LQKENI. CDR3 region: CASSPPFGTNTEAFF. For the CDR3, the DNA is TGTGCCAGCTCACCACCGTTCGGCACAAACACTGAAGCTTTCTTT.

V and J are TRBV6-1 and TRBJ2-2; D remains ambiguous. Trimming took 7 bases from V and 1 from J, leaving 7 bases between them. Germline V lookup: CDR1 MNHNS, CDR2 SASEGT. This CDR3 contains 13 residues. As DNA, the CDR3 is TGTGCCAGCACTGGCGGGAACACCGGGGAGCTGTTTTTT. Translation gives CASTGGNTGELFF.

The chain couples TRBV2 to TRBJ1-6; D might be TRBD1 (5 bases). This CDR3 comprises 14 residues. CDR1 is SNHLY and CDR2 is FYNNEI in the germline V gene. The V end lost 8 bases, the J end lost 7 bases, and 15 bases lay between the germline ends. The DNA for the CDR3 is TGTGCCAGCGATAGGGACGGGGACAATTCACCCCTCCACTTT. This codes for CASDRDGDNSPLHF.

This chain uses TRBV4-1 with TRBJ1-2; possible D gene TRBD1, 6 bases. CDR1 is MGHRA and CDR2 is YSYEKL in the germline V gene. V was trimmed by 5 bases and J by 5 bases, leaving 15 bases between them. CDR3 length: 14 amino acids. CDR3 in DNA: TGCGCCAGCAGCTCTGTGGGGGGGCGATATGGCTACACCTTC. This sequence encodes CASSSVGGRYGYTF.

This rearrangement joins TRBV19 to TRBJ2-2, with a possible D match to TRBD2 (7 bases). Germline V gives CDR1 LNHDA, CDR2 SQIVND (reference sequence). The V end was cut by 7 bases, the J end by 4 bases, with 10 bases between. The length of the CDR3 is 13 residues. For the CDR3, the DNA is TGTGCCAGTACTCGGGGGGCCACCGGGGAGCTGTTTTTT. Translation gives CASTRGATGELFF.

CDR3 amino acids: CASSRSRDRGTDTQYF. The CDR3 coding sequence is TGTGCCAGCTCACGATCCCGGGACAGGGGAACAGATACGCAGTATTTT. V usage is TRBV18 and J usage is TRBJ2-3, with TRBD1 matching 10 bases. V lost 4 bases and J lost 3; bases outside the gene matches: 7. The CDR3 runs 16 residues. CDR1 is KGHSH, CDR2 LQKENI, per germline.

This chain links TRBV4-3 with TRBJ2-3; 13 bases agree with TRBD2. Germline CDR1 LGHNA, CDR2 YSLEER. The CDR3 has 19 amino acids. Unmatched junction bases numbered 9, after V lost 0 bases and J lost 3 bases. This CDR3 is CASSQELGLAGVGTDTQYF. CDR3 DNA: TGCGCCAGCAGCCAAGAGCTCGGACTAGCGGGAGTTGGGACAGATACGCAGTATTTT.

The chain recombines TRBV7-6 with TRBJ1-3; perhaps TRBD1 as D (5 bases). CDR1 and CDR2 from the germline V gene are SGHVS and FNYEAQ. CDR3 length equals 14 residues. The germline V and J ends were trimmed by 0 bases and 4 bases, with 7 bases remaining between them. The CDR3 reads CASSLAGDGNTIYF. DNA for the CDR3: TGTGCCAGCAGCTTAGCAGGGGACGGAAACACCATATATTTT.

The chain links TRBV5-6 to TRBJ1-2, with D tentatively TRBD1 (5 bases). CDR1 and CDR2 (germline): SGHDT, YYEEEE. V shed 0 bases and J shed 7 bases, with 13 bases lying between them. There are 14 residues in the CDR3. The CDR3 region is CASSLDRGRVGYTF. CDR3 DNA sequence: TGTGCCAGCAGCTTGGATCGGGGGAGGGTTGGCTACACCTTC.

The CDR3 DNA is TGTGCCAGCAGCTTAGGGGACAGACCGTACACTGAAGCTTTCTTT. Its protein is CASSLGDRPYTEAFF. The rearrangement links TRBV7-2 to TRBJ1-1; the match to TRBD1 covers 7 bases. Germline V lookup: CDR1 SGHTA, CDR2 FQGNSA. The length of the CDR3 is 15 residues. Losses at the gene ends were 1 base for V and 3 bases for J; bases not matched to a gene: 5.

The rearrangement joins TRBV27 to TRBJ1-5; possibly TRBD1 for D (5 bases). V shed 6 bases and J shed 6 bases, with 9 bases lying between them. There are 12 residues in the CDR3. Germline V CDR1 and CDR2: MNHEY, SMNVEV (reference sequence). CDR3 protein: CASSGRGQPQHF. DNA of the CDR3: TGTGCCAGCAGCGGAAGGGGTCAGCCCCAGCATTTT.

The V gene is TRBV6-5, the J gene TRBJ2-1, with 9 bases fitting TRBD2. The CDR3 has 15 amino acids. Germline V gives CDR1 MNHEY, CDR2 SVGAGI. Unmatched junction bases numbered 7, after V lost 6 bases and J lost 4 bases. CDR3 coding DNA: TGTGCCAGCAGAGAACGACTAGCGGCATACAATGAGCAGTTCTTC. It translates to CASRERLAAYNEQFF.

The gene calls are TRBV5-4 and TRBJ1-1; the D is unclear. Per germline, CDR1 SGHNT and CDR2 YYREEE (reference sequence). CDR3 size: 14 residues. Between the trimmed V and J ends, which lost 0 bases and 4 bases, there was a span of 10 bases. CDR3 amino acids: CASSLVAELTEAFF. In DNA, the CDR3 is TGTGCCAGCAGCTTGGTAGCGGAACTCACTGAAGCTTTCTTT.

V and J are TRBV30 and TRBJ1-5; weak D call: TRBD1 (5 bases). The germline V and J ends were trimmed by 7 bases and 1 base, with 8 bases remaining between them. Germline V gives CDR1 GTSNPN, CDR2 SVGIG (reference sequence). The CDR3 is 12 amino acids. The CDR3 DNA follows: TGTGCCTCTGACAGAAGCAATCAGCCCCAGCATTTT. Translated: CASDRSNQPQHF.